Included here is one TCR beta chain sequence, with context. What it binds is not known. The J segment lost 7 bases and the V segment lost 4 bases, leaving 7 bases of the junction unmatched. CDR1 is MGHDK, CDR2 SYGVNS, per germline. The CDR3 consists of 15 residues. These data come from a study of CD8+CD57+ T cells in acquired aplastic anemia. Overall study: When averaged, DNA from sorted CD4+ and CD8+ cells came to around 3.4 ug.

The authors sequenced patients whose flow cytometry had shown CD8+CD57+ cell expansion. In all patients, the disease was severe acquired aplastic anemia. Study results and caveats: No significant patient-versus-control difference appeared in CD8+ Simpson's diversity. Shared by patients and controls, just under 30 CD8+ CDR3s were abundant in patients.

Genomic DNA, the template, was used for profiling of the TCR beta VDJ and CDR3. TCRdb reanalysed the reads using MiXCR and keeps one entry per CDR3 protein. The sample yields fewer than 85,000 distinct CDR3 sequences, under 80% seen once. Sequenced material: sorted CD4+, CD8+, or CD8+CD57+ T cells (not recorded which) from PBMCs. The rearrangement uses TRBV25-1 and TRBJ1-6, with 7 bases that match TRBD1. This clonotype originated in a human donor with aplastic anemia. CDR3 nucleotides: TGTGCCAGCAGTGGGGGGGACAGCGGGAATTCACCCCTCCACTTT. It codes for CASSGGDSGNSPLHF.